A single sample is the source of the 20 T cell receptor beta chains below, sequenced in a study of blood T cells in healthy people across ages. With a J-beta primer mix and a sample-barcoded 5' primer, a second PCR ran roughly 6 to 11 cycles. Via MiXCR, TCRdb re-called the 5' RACE reads, giving one row per CDR3 protein. The top ten hold over 15% of the sample, which has about 780,000 distinct CDR3 sequences, about 47% seen once. What was sequenced was blood. Source of these receptors: an elderly man in good health.

V usage is TRBV12-3 or TRBV12-4 and J usage is TRBJ2-1, with 7 nucleotides matching TRBD2. Losses at the gene ends were 5 bases for V and 3 bases for J; bases not matched to a gene: 7. The CDR3 sequence is 15 residues long. In DNA, the CDR3 is TGTGCCAGCAGTCCCCGGGCTAGCGGCTACAATGAGCAGTTCTTC. It is translated as CASSPRASGYNEQFF.

This clonotype was counted only a few times. This rearrangement joins TRBV5-6 to TRBJ2-7; 9 bases fit TRBD2. V was clipped by 3 bases and J by 5 bases; unmatched bases: 12. The germline gives CDR1 SGHDT, CDR2 YYEEEE. This CDR3 spans 16 amino acids. Here the CDR3 reads CASSSILAGADHEQYF. The CDR3 nucleotides are TGTGCCAGCAGCTCTATACTAGCGGGTGCGGACCACGAGCAGTACTTC. Combining the CDR3 with reference TRBV5-6 and TRBJ2-7 gives the whole variable domain DAGVTQSPTHLIKTRGQQVTLRCSPKSGHDTVSWYQQALGQGPQFIFQYYEEEERQRGNFPDRFSGHQFPNYSSELNVNALLLGDSALYLCASSSILAGADHEQYFGPGTRLTVT.

This clonotype was seen ten or more times. The rearrangement uses TRBV7-3 and TRBJ2-1; perhaps TRBD2 as D (6 bases). The V gene lost 5 bases and the J gene lost 4 bases, with 15 bases spanning the gap. The CDR3 length is 15 residues. From germline, CDR1 is SGHTA and CDR2 FQGTGA. The CDR3 is CASSHTSGHYNEQFF. CDR3 nucleotide sequence: TGTGCCAGCAGCCATACCAGCGGGCATTACAATGAGCAGTTCTTC. The whole variable domain, remainder taken from reference TRBV7-3 and TRBJ2-1, is GAGVSQTPSNKVTEKGKYVELRCDPISGHTALYWYRQSLGQGPEFLIYFQGTGAADDSGLPNDRFFAVRPEGSVSTLKIQRTERGDSAVYLCASSHTSGHYNEQFFGPGTRLTVL.

This clonotype appeared a single time. The chain links TRBV4-3 to TRBJ2-7, with D hard to call. The germline V gene has CDR1 LGHNA and CDR2 YSLEER. The V end was cut by 1 base, the J end by 0 bases, with 10 bases between. This CDR3 has 15 amino acids. CDR3: CASSQAHRSSYEQYF. DNA for the CDR3: TGCGCCAGCAGCCAAGCGCACCGGAGCTCCTACGAGCAGTACTTC.

This clonotype occurred a few times. The rearrangement joins TRBV25-1 to TRBJ2-1; D is perhaps TRBD1 (6 bases). CDR1 and CDR2 from the germline V gene are MGHDK and SYGVNS. The V end lost 6 bases, the J end lost 10 bases, and 16 bases lay between the germline ends. The CDR3 extends over 13 amino acids. CDR3 bases: TGTGCCAGCAGGACCCCAGGGGATCGCGAGCAGTTCTTC. Protein product: CASRTPGDREQFF.

On this clonotype itself: Given a much more abundant clone one base away, this may be a read error. V usage is TRBV28 and J usage is TRBJ2-5; TRBD1 aligns across 8 bases. Per the germline V gene, CDR1 is MDHEN and CDR2 is SYDVKM. The CDR3 spans 15 residues. The trim removed 6 bases at V and 2 bases at J, leaving 8 bases unmatched. The CDR3 DNA follows: TGTGCCAGCAGCCCCCGAGGACAGGGACAAGAGACCCAGTACTTC. This encodes CASSPRGQGQETQYF.

Turning to this clonotype: A much larger clone differs from this one at a single base, so this may be a read error. The chain carries TRBV4-1 and TRBJ2-7; D unclear. The CDR3 covers 14 residues. Germline V CDR1 and CDR2: MGHRA, YSYEKL. Trimming removed 1 base from V and 7 bases from J, with 14 bases in between. CDR3 sequence (DNA): TGCGCCAGCAGCCAAGGATACTACTACAATGAGCAGTACTTC. Its translation: CASSQGYYYNEQYF.

This chain links TRBV10-3 with TRBJ1-1, with 9 bases that match TRBD1. The junction had 10 bases not matched to a gene; V was cut back by 2 bases and J by 0 bases. Germline CDR1 and CDR2: ENHRY and SYGVKD. The CDR3 extends over 18 amino acids. The CDR3 DNA reads as TGTGCCATCAGTGAGCCAAGACAGGGGGTGGGCATGAACACTGAAGCTTTCTTT. It is translated as CAISEPRQGVGMNTEAFF.

This clonotype was picked up many times. This chain uses TRBV5-1 with TRBJ2-5; D uncertain. Germline CDR1 reads SGHRS; CDR2 reads YFSETQ. V was pared by 1 base and J by 5 bases, with 12 bases between. This CDR3 comprises 14 residues. This chain's CDR3 is CASSLYRIGETQYF. The CDR3, as DNA: TGCGCCAGCAGCTTGTATAGGATTGGCGAGACCCAGTACTTC.

The chain employs TRBV11-1 and TRBJ2-3, with 8 positions matching TRBD2. CDR3 length equals 15 residues. Germline V gives CDR1 SGHAT, CDR2 FQDESV (reference sequence). The V and J ends lost 8 bases and 2 bases, in that order; junction bases with no gene match: 9. The CDR3, as DNA: TGTGCCAGCTCAAGGGGCGGGGGGTACACAGATACGCAGTATTTT. This gives the protein CASSRGGGYTDTQYF.

This clonotype occurred many times. The chain links TRBV29-1 to TRBJ2-7; no definite D call. CDR3 length equals 13 residues. Trimming shortened V by 6 bases and J by 5 bases, and 17 bases separated the two germline ends. Germline CDR1 reads SQVTM; CDR2 reads ANQGSEA. The DNA of the CDR3 is TGCAGCGTCCGTGAACCCCAGCAAAACGAGCAGTACTTC. Its translation: CSVREPQQNEQYF.

There are many counts of this clonotype. This chain uses TRBV6-6 with TRBJ2-1; 8 bases line up with TRBD1. The CDR3 length is 14 residues. From germline, CDR1 is MNHNY and CDR2 SVGAGI (reference sequence). The V and J ends lost 4 bases and 7 bases, in that order; junction bases with no gene match: 6. CDR3 loop: CASSSGQEGNEQFF. The DNA for the CDR3 is TGTGCCAGCAGTTCGGGACAGGAAGGGAATGAGCAGTTCTTC.

A few counts support this clonotype. The chain links TRBV20-1 to TRBJ2-5, with 13 bases matching TRBD2. CDR1 DFQATT and CDR2 SNEGSKA come from the germline V gene (reference sequence). The CDR3 extends over 16 amino acids. V lost 0 bases to trimming and J lost 3 bases; unmatched junction nucleotides: 4. DNA of the CDR3: TGCAGTGCTAGAGATTGGGGACTAGCGGGAAAAGAGACCCAGTACTTC. Residues: CSARDWGLAGKETQYF.

The chain uses TRBV10-3 and TRBJ1-1, with TRBD1 identical over 7 bases. CDR1 is ENHRY and CDR2 is SYGVKD in the germline V gene. The CDR3 sequence is 16 residues long. The junction had 10 bases not matched to a gene; V was cut back by 3 bases and J by 3 bases. The CDR3 nucleotides are TGTGCCATCAGTGATTCGGTCGACAGGGTTTACACTGAAGCTTTCTTT. It codes for CAISDSVDRVYTEAFF.

This clonotype was observed a few times. The chain has TRBV13 and TRBJ2-1; 7 bases align to TRBD2. CDR1 PRHDT and CDR2 FYEKMQ come from the germline V gene (reference sequence). Germline trimming cut 5 bases from V and 2 bases from J; bases unmatched to any gene: 6. The CDR3 covers 15 residues. The CDR3 reads CASSIRLAPYNEQFF. DNA for the CDR3: TGTGCCAGCAGCATAAGACTAGCCCCCTACAATGAGCAGTTCTTC.

The genes are TRBV24-1 and TRBJ2-1, with 10 bases fitting TRBD1. Looked up from germline, CDR1 is KGHDR and CDR2 is SFDVKD. The CDR3 runs 19 residues. J lost 0 bases, V lost 2 bases, and 9 bases had no gene match. Here the CDR3 DNA reads TGTGCCACCAGTGATTCGCCGGGACAGGGGATATTCTCCTACAATGAGCAGTTCTTC. Amino acid sequence: CATSDSPGQGIFSYNEQFF.

The genes are TRBV15 and TRBJ1-1, with D uncertain. The length of the CDR3 is 13 residues. Germline V gene lookup returns CDR1 LNHNV and CDR2 YYDKDF (reference sequence). Trimming shortened V by 3 bases and J by 1 base, and 6 bases separated the two germline ends. The CDR3 DNA reads TGTGCCACCAGCAGCAGGCAGAACACTGAAGCTTTCTTT. Translating it yields CATSSRQNTEAFF.

This sequence joins TRBV7-3 and TRBJ2-1, with 9 bases fitting TRBD2. Germline CDR1 SGHTA, CDR2 FQGTGA. The CDR3 runs to 18 residues. V shed 0 bases and J 1 base; nucleotides not matched to a gene: 7. CDR3 protein: CASSLTGHSGRSYNEQFF. The CDR3 region has the DNA TGTGCCAGCAGCTTAACCGGTCATAGCGGGAGATCCTACAATGAGCAGTTCTTC. Full variable domain (remainder filled in from reference TRBV7-3 and TRBJ2-1): GAGVSQTPSNKVTEKGKYVELRCDPISGHTALYWYRQSLGQGPEFLIYFQGTGAADDSGLPNDRFFAVRPEGSVSTLKIQRTERGDSAVYLCASSLTGHSGRSYNEQFFGPGTRLTVL.

The chain uses TRBV10-3 and TRBJ2-4; possible D gene TRBD2, 6 bases. This CDR3 is built from 16 residues. Germline CDR1 and CDR2: ENHRY and SYGVKD. Trimming took 6 bases from V and 13 from J, leaving 28 bases between them. The CDR3 is CAIRQNRDADGEEQYF. The DNA of the CDR3 is TGTGCCATCAGGCAAAACCGGGACGCGGATGGGGAGGAGCAGTACTTC.

The rearrangement uses TRBV20-1 and TRBJ2-5; 11 bases align to TRBD2. The CDR3 spans 12 residues. V lost 3 bases and J lost 7; bases outside the gene matches: 1. The germline V gene has CDR1 DFQATT and CDR2 SNEGSKA (reference sequence). In DNA, the CDR3 is TGCAGTGCTAGTCTAGCGGGAGGGACCCAGTACTTC. Amino acid sequence: CSASLAGGTQYF.